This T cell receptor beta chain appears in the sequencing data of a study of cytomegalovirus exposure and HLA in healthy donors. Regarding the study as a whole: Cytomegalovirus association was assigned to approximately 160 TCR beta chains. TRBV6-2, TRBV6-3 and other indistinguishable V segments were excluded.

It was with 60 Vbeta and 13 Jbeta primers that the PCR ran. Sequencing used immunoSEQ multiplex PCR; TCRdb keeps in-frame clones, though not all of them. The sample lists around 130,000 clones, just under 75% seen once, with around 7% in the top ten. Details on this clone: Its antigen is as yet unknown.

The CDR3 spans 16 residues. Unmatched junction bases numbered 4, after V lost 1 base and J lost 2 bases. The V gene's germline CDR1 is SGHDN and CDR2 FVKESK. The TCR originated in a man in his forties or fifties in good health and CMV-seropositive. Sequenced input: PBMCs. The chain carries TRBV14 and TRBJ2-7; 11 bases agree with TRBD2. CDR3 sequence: CASSQVTTSGTYEQYF. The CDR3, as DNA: TGTGCCAGCAGCCAAGTGACGACTAGCGGGACCTACGAGCAGTACTTC.